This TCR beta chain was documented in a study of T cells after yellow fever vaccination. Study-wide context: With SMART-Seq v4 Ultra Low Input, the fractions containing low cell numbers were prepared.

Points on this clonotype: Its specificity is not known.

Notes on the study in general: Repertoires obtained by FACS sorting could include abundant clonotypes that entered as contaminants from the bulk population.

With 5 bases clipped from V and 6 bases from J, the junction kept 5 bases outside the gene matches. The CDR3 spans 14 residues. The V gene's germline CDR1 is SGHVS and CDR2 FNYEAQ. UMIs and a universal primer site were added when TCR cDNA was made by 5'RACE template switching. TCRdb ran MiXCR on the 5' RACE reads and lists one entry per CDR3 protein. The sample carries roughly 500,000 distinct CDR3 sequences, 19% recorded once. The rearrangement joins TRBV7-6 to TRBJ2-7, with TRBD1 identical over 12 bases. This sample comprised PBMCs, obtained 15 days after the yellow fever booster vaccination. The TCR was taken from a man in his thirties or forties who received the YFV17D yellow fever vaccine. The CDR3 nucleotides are TGTGCCAGCAGCCCCGGGACAGGGGGCGCCGAGCAGTACTTC. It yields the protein CASSPGTGGAEQYF.